This is a list of T cell receptor beta chains from one sample in a study of shared clonotypes between healthy human individuals. The protocol was immunoSEQ multiplex PCR, while the TCRdb copy is restricted to in-frame clones and leaves out a portion. The profile shows fewer than 500,000 clones, 75% to 80% of them singletons. Source material: PBMCs. The receptors here all came from a woman aged 40 to 50 in good health. Some clones in this sample may be carry-over from other donors' samples. CDR3s include the opening cysteine and the closing phenylalanine or tryptophan. The D gene is left open where the match is weak. Where a row states a size, it is once, few, many or the class of an expanded clone; other rows omit it.

cdr3_nt cdr3_aa clone_size d_call j_call v_call
TGTGCCAGCAGTGTTCTGGGAACGAAAAATCAGCCCCAGCATTTT CASSVLGTKNQPQHF once - TRBJ1-5 TRBV2
TGCGCCAGCAGTCTAGCGGGAGTTGTAGATGAGCAGTTCTTC CASSLAGVVDEQFF - TRBD2 TRBJ2-1 TRBV5-1
TGCGCCAGCAGCCAAGAAGGGACAGCAAATCAGCCCCAGCATTTT CASSQEGTANQPQHF - TRBD1 TRBJ1-5 TRBV4-1
TGTGCCAGCAACCCCGAACACCCAACTAATGAAAAACTGTTTTTT CASNPEHPTNEKLFF - - TRBJ1-4 TRBV9
TGTGCCAGCAGCTTAGGGGGTTGGGGCACTGAAGCTTTCTTT CASSLGGWGTEAFF - - TRBJ1-1 TRBV7-2
TGTGCCAGCAGCCTAGGACAGGGGGCAGATGGCTACACCTTC CASSLGQGADGYTF - TRBD1 TRBJ1-2 TRBV5-4
TGTGCCAGCAGCTTGATCGGGACAGGGGGCTACGAGCAGTACTTC CASSLIGTGGYEQYF once TRBD1 TRBJ2-7 TRBV5-4
TGTGCCAGCAGTAGGGGACAGGGCCCCTTATCGAACTATGGCTACACCTTC CASSRGQGPLSNYGYTF - TRBD1 TRBJ1-2 TRBV28
TGTGCCAGCAGCCTTGGACAGGGCTCCTACAATGAGCAGTTCTTC CASSLGQGSYNEQFF - TRBD1 TRBJ2-1 TRBV7-6
TGTGCCAGCAGCTTCACCAGGGAGAGCAATTCACCCCTCCACTTT CASSFTRESNSPLHF - - TRBJ1-6 TRBV5-6